The clone carrying this T cell receptor beta chain was seen a few times. The same CDR3 also results from other DNA sequences found in this sample. This sample is drawn from a study of blood T cell repertoires in COVID-19. Method: immunoSEQ multiplex PCR; TCRdb's copy keeps in-frame clones and lacks some. Here the sample spans about 170,000 clones, 65% to 85% being singletons. The CDR3 consists of 14 residues. The V end was cut by 0 bases, the J end by 5 bases, with 11 bases between. CDR1 and CDR2 (germline): SGDLS, YYNGEE. The V gene is TRBV9, the J gene TRBJ1-1, with TRBD1 as a possible D gene (5 bases). What was sequenced was peripheral blood. The receptor was isolated from a man in his 70s with active or convalescent COVID-19. The CDR3 region has the DNA TGTGCCAGCAGCGTAGGGGGACTTGGTACTGAAGCTTTCTTT. It encodes CASSVGGLGTEAFF.